These T cell receptor beta chains were read from a single sample in a study of PD-1 blockade in classical Hodgkin lymphoma. Clones were sequenced by immunoSEQ multiplex PCR, and TCRdb holds only the in-frame ones, with some missing. The repertoire holds about 22,000 clones, with about 91% as singletons. The sequenced material came from CD4+ T cells from blood. The receptors originated from a human donor with classical Hodgkin lymphoma. The CDR3 runs from the conserved cysteine through the conserved F or W. The order of the fields is V gene, J gene, clone size, D gene, CDR3 DNA, CDR3 protein. D genes are given only for firm matches. The size entry is marked missing in some rows and otherwise reads once, few, many or a size class.

TRBV28,TRBJ1-1,NA,NA,TGTGCCAGCACTACCGGTCGGGGATTGGGCACTGAAGCTTTCTTT,CASTTGRGLGTEAFF
TRBV14,TRBJ2-7,NA,NA,TGTGCCAGCAGCCAAGAATCCCATCAATCCTACGAGCAGTACTTC,CASSQESHQSYEQYF
TRBV7-8,TRBJ2-3,NA,TRBD2,TGTGCCAGCAGCTTAGGGGGACTAGCGGGCAAAGATACGCAGTATTTT,CASSLGGLAGKDTQYF
TRBV5-1,TRBJ1-1,once,NA,TGCGCCAGCAGCTTAGCCGGGGTCGGCACTGAAGCTTTCTTT,CASSLAGVGTEAFF
TRBV12-5,TRBJ1-5,NA,TRBD1,TGTGCTAGTGGTTTGGGACAGGGTCGCAATCAGCCCCAGCATTTT,CASGLGQGRNQPQHF
TRBV7-2,TRBJ1-5,NA,NA,TGTGCCAGCAGTCAAGCGGCCGGTAATCAGCCCCAGCATTTT,CASSQAAGNQPQHF
TRBV5-1,TRBJ2-7,once,TRBD2,TGCGCCAGCAGCTTGGGGGGGGGACCCCCCTCCTACGAGCAGTACTTC,CASSLGGGPPSYEQYF
TRBV7-9,TRBJ2-7,NA,TRBD1,TGTGCCAGCAGCTTCTTTTCGGGACAGGGGGGTACCTACGAGCAGTACTTC,CASSFFSGQGGTYEQYF
TRBV15,TRBJ1-3,NA,NA,TGTGCCACCAGCAGAAGGCAGAACTCTGGAAACACCATATATTTT,CATSRRQNSGNTIYF
TRBV7-2,TRBJ1-2,few,NA,TGTGCCAGCAGCCTGGCCCCTGGCTATGGCTACACCTTC,CASSLAPGYGYTF
TRBV9,TRBJ2-2,NA,NA,TGTGCCAGCAGCACATCAGTCGCGCCATCCGGGGAGCTGTTTTTT,CASSTSVAPSGELFF
TRBV11-3,TRBJ2-7,NA,NA,TGTGCCAGCAGCTTCTTAACGTACGAGCAGTACTTC,CASSFLTYEQYF
TRBV30,TRBJ2-1,NA,TRBD2,TGTGCCTGGAGAGGACTAGCGGGAGTCAATGAGCAGTTCTTC,CAWRGLAGVNEQFF
TRBV4-2,TRBJ2-1,NA,TRBD2,TGTGCCAGCAGCCCAGCGGGGGGGCAATTTGAGCAGTTCTTC,CASSPAGGQFEQFF
TRBV19,TRBJ1-1,NA,NA,TGTGCCAGTAGTATGGGACCGCGGAACACTGAAGCTTTCTTT,CASSMGPRNTEAFF
TRBV5-5,TRBJ1-1,NA,NA,TGTGCCAGCAGCCCCCTCGGGGGGGACCGGACTGAAGCTTTCTTT,CASSPLGGDRTEAFF
TRBV11-2,TRBJ1-4,NA,NA,TGTGCCAGCAGCTTGCGCCCGGGACTGCTAAATGAAAAACTGTTTTTT,CASSLRPGLLNEKLFF
TRBV6-5,TRBJ1-1,NA,NA,TGTGCCAGCAGTTACACCAGAGTAATCATGAACACTGAAGCTTTCTTT,CASSYTRVIMNTEAFF
TRBV7-2,TRBJ2-5,NA,NA,TGTGCCAGCAGCTTAGGCCCGAGCCGGGACACGCTCCGTCGGACCCAGTACTTC,CASSLGPSRDTLRRTQYF
TRBV25-1,TRBJ2-1,NA,NA,TGTGCCAGCAGTGAATGGCAGGTGGGCGACAATGAGCAGTTCTTC,CASSEWQVGDNEQFF
TRBV7-9,TRBJ2-1,NA,TRBD2,TGTGCCAGCAGCTTAGCCCTAGCGGGGTGGGGATCCTACAATGAGCAGTTCTTC,CASSLALAGWGSYNEQFF
TRBV5-1,TRBJ1-6,NA,NA,TGCGCCAGCAGCTCCCTGGGACTTACGCATATCAATTCACCCCTCCACTTT,CASSSLGLTHINSPLHF
TRBV5-1,TRBJ2-3,NA,NA,TGCGCCAGCAGCTTGGGGGCCGTATCCACAGATACGCAGTATTTT,CASSLGAVSTDTQYF
TRBV21-1,TRBJ2-1,NA,NA,TGTGCCAGCATGACGGACAATGAGCAGTTCTTC,CASMTDNEQFF